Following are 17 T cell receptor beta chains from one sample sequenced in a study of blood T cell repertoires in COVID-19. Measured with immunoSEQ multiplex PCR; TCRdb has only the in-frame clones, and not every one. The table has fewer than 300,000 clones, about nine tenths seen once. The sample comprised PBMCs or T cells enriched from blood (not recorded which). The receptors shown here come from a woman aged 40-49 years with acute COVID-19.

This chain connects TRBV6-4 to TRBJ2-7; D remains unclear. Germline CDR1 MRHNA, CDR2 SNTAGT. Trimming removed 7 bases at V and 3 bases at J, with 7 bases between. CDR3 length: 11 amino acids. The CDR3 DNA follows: TGTGCCAGCAAAGCCCGCTACGAGCAGTACTTC. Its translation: CASKARYEQYF.

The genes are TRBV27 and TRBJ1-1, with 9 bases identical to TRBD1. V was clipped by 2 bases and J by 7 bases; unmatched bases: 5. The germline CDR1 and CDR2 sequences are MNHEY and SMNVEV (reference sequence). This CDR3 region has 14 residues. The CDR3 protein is CASSLRRTGDEAFF. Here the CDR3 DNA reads TGTGCCAGCAGTTTACGTAGGACAGGGGATGAAGCTTTCTTT.

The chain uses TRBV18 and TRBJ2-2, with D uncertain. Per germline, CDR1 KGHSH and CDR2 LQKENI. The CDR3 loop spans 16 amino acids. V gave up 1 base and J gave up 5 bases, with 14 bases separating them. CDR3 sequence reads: CASSPQPAESTGELFF. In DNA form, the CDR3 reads TGTGCCAGCTCACCACAGCCGGCGGAGTCGACCGGGGAGCTGTTTTTT.

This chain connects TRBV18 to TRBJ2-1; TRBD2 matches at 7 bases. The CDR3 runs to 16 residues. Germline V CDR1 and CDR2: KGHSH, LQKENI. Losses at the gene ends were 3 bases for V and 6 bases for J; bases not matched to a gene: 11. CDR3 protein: CASSPLAGVLSNEQFF. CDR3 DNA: TGTGCCAGCTCACCCCTCGCGGGAGTTTTATCCAATGAGCAGTTCTTC.

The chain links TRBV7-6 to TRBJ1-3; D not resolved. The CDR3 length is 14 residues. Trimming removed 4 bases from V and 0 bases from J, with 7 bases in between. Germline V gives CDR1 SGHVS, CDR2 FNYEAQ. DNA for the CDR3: TGTGCCAGCAGCTCGAGAAGCTCTGGAAACACCATATATTTT. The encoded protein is CASSSRSSGNTIYF.

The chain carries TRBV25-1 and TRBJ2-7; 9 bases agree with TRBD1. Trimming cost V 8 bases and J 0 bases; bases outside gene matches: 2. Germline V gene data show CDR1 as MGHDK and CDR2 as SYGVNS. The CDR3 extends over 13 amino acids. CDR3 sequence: CASRDRVSYEQYF. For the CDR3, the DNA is TGTGCCAGCCGGGACAGGGTCTCCTACGAGCAGTACTTC.

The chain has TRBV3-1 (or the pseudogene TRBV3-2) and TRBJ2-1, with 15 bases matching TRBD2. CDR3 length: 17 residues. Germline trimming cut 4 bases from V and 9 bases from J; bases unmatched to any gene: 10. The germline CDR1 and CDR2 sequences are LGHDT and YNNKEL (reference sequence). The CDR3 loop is CASSPRSAGLAGGEQFF. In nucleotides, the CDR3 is TGTGCCAGCAGCCCCAGGAGCGCGGGACTAGCGGGAGGTGAGCAGTTCTTC.

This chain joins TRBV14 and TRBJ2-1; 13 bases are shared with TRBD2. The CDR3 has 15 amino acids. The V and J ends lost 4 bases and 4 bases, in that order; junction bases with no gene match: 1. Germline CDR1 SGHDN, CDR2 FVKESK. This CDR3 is CASSRLAGGYNEQFF. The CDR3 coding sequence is TGTGCCAGCAGCCGACTAGCGGGAGGTTACAATGAGCAGTTCTTC. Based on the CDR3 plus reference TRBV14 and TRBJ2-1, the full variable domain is EAGVTQFPSHSVIEKGQTVTLRCDPISGHDNLYWYRRVMGKEIKFLLHFVKESKQDESGMPNNRFLAERTGGTYSTLKVQPAELEDSGVYFCASSRLAGGYNEQFFGPGTRLTVL.

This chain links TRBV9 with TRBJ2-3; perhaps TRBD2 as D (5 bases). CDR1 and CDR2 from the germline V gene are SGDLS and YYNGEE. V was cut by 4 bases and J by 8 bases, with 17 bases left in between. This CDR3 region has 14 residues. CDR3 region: CASSPPPGVGTQYF. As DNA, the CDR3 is TGTGCCAGCAGCCCCCCTCCCGGGGTGGGTACGCAGTATTTT.

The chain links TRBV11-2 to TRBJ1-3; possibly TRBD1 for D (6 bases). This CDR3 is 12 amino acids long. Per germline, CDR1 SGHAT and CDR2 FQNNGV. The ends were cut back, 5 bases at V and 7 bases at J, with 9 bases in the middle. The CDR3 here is CASSPGGNTIYF. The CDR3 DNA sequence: TGTGCCAGCAGCCCTGGGGGCAACACCATATATTTT.

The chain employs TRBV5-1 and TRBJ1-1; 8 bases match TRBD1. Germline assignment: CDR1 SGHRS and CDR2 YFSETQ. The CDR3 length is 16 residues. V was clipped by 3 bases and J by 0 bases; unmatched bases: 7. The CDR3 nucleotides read TGCGCCAGCAGCTCAAGGACAGGGCGGTTGAACACTGAAGCTTTCTTT. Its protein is CASSSRTGRLNTEAFF.

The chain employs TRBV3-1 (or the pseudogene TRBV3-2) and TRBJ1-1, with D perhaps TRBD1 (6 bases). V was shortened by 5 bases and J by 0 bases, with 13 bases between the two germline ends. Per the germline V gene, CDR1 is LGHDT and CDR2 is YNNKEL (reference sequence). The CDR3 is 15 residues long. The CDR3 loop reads CASSDRQDMNTEAFF. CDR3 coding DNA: TGTGCCAGCAGCGACCGACAGGACATGAACACTGAAGCTTTCTTT.

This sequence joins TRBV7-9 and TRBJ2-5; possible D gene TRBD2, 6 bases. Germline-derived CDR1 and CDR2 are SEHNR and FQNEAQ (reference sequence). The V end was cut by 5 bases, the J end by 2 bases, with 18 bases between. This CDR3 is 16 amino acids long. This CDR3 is CASSRVSIAEQETQYF. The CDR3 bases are TGTGCCAGCAGCCGAGTATCAATAGCGGAGCAAGAGACCCAGTACTTC.

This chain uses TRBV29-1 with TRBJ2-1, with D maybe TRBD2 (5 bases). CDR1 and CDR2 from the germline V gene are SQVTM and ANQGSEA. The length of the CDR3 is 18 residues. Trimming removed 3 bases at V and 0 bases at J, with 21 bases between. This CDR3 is CSVDGIRAGSSSYNEQFF. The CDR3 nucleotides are TGCAGCGTTGACGGGATTCGGGCGGGCAGTAGCTCCTACAATGAGCAGTTCTTC.

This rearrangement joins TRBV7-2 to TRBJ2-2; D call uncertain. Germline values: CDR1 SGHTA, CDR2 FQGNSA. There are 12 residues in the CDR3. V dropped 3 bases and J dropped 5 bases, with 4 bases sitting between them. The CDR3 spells CASSLTTGELFF. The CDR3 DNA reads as TGTGCCAGCAGCTTGACTACCGGGGAGCTGTTTTTT. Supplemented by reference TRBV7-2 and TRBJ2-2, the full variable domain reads GAGVSQSPSNKVTEKGKDVELRCDPISGHTALYWYRQSLGQGLEFLIYFQGNSAPDKSGLPSDRFSAERTGGSVSTLTIQRTQQEDSAVYLCASSLTTGELFFGEGSRLTVL.

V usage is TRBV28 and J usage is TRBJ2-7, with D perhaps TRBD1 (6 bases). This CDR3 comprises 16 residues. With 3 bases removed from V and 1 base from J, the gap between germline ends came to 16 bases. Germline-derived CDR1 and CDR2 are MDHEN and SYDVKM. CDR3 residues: CASSFGGQSRSYEQYV. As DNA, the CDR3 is TGTGCCAGCAGTTTCGGAGGACAGTCCAGGTCCTACGAGCAGTACGTC.

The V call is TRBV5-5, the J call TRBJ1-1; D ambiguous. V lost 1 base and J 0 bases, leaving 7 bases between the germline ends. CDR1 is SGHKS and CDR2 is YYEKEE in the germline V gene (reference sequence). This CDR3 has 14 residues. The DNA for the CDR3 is TGTGCCAGCAGCTTGCAGTACGTGAACACTGAAGCTTTCTTT. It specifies CASSLQYVNTEAFF.